A selection of T cell receptor beta chains follows, all from one sample in a study of blood T cell repertoires in COVID-19. TCRdb keeps only in-frame clones here, not all; method: immunoSEQ multiplex PCR. The table has a few hundred thousand clones, approximately 88% seen once; the top ten hold approximately 2.2%. The sample consisted of peripheral blood. The receptors shown here come from a man aged 50-59 years with acute or convalescent COVID-19. Each CDR3 is given with its conserved first and last residue. D genes are given only for firm matches. Size is stated for part of the rows, as once, few or many counts, or as a class when the clone is expanded.

clone size | D gene | J gene | V gene | CDR3 length | CDR3 DNA | CDR3 protein
NA | TRBD1 | TRBJ1-2 | TRBV27 | 15 | TGTGCCAGCAGTAACACACAGGGGCCTAACTATGGCTACACCTTC | CASSNTQGPNYGYTF
NA | NA | TRBJ1-1 | TRBV5-1 | 14 | TGCGCCAGCAGCTCAGGGGTCGTGAACACTGAAGCTTTCTTT | CASSSGVVNTEAFF
few | NA | TRBJ2-7 | TRBV5-4 | 12 | TGTGCCAGCAGCTTGGCGGCGGGCGAGCAGTACTTC | CASSLAAGEQYF
NA | TRBD2 | TRBJ2-1 | TRBV7-3 | 15 | TGTGCCAGCAGCCCGCGGGGGGACTATTACAATGAGCAGTTCTTC | CASSPRGDYYNEQFF
NA | NA | TRBJ1-2 | TRBV12-5 | 13 | TGTGCTAGTGGTTTGGGTACAGCCTATGGCTACACCTTC | CASGLGTAYGYTF
few | NA | TRBJ2-1 | TRBV19 | 12 | TGTGCCAGTAGTATAGGTAGCAATGAGCAGTTCTTC | CASSIGSNEQFF
NA | TRBD1 | TRBJ1-1 | TRBV20-1 | 15 | TGCAGTGCTAGTTTAGGGGACAGGGTCGGTACTGAAGCTTTCTTT | CSASLGDRVGTEAFF
NA | NA | TRBJ1-2 | TRBV5-4 | 14 | TGTGCCAGCAGCCCCCCCGACAGGAACTATGGCTACACCTTC | CASSPPDRNYGYTF
once | TRBD1 | TRBJ1-1 | TRBV3-1/TRBV3-2 | 17 | TGTGCCAGCAGCCAAGACGGGACAGGGGGATGGAACACTGAAGCTTTCTTT | CASSQDGTGGWNTEAFF
NA | NA | TRBJ2-1 | TRBV4-1 | 14 | TGCGCCAGCTCACTTCTCGGACAGTACAATGAGCAGTTCTTC | CASSLLGQYNEQFF
once | TRBD2 | TRBJ2-7 | TRBV2 | 13 | TGTGCCAGAGGCCCGGGGGGGGGCGGCGAGCAGTACTTC | CARGPGGGGEQYF
few | NA | TRBJ1-3 | TRBV6-5 | 14 | TGTGCCAGCAGTTACAGGGGTTCTGGAAACACCATATATTTT | CASSYRGSGNTIYF
NA | TRBD1 | TRBJ2-7 | TRBV5-6 | 11 | TGTGCCAGCAGCTTCGACAGGGTTTGGGCGTTC | CASSFDRVWAF
NA | TRBD1 | TRBJ2-7 | TRBV19 | 14 | TGTGCCAGTAGTTCTTGGACAGGGCACTACGAGCAGTACTTC | CASSSWTGHYEQYF
NA | TRBD2 | TRBJ2-1 | TRBV6-5 | 15 | TGTGCCAGCGTACGACTAGCGGGGGTTATGAATGAGCAGTTCTTC | CASVRLAGVMNEQFF